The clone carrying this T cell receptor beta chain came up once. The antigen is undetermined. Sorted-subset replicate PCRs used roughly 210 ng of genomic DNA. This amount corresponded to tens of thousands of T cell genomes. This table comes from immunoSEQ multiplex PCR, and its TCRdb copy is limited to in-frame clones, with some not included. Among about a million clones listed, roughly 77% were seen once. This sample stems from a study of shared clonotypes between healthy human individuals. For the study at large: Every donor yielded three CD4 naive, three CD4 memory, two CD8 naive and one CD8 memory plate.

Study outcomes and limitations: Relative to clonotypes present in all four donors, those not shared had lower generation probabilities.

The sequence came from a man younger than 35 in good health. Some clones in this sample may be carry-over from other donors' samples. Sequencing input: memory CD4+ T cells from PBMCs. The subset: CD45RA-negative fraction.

The CDR3 DNA is TGTGCCAGCAGGGGGGACAGTTTCAGAGAGAGCTACACCTTC. It yields the protein CASRGDSFRESYTF. The rearrangement links TRBV2 to TRBJ1-2; 7 bases match TRBD1. V dropped 6 bases and J dropped 9; count of bases not matched to a gene: 13. The germline V gene has CDR1 SNHLY and CDR2 FYNNEI. This CDR3 contains 14 residues.